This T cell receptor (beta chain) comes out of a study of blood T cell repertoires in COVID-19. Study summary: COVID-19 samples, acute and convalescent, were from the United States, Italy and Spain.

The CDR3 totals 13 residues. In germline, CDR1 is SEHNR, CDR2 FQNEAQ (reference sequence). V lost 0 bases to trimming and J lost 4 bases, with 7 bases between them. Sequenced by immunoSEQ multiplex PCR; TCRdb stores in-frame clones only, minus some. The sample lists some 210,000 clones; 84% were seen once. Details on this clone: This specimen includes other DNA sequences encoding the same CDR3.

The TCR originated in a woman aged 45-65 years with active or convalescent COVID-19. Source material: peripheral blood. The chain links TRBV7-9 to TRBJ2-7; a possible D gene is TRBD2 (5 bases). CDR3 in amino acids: CASSLAGGYEQYF. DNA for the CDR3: TGTGCCAGCAGCTTAGCGGGCGGGTACGAGCAGTACTTC.